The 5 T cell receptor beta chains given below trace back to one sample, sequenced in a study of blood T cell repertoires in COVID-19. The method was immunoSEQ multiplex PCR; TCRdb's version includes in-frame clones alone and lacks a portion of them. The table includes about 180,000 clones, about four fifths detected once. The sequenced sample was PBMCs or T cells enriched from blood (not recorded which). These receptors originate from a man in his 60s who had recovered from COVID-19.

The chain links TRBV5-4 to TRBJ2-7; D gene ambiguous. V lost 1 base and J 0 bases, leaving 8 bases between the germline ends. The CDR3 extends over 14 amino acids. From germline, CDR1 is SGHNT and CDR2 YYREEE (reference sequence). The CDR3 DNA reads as TGTGCCAGCAGCTTGACCAGCGTCTCCTACGAGCAGTACTTC. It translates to CASSLTSVSYEQYF.

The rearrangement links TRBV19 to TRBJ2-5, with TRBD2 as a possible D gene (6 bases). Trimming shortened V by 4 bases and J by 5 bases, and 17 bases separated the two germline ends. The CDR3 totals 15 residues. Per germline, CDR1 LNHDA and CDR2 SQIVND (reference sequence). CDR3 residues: CASSRWRGEVETQYF. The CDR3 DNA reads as TGTGCCAGTAGTAGGTGGAGGGGTGAGGTCGAGACCCAGTACTTC.

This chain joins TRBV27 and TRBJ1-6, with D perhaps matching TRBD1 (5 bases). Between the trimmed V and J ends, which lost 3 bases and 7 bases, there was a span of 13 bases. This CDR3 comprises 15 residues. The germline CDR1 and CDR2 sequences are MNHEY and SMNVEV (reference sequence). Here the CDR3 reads CASSFPPGRNSPLHF. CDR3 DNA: TGTGCCAGCAGTTTCCCCCCAGGGCGAAATTCACCCCTCCACTTT.

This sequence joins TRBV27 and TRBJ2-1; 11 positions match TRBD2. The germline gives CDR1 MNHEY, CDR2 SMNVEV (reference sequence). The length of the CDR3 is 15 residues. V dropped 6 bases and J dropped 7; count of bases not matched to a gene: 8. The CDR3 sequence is CASRPGLAVSNEQFF. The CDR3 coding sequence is TGTGCCAGCAGGCCGGGACTAGCGGTTTCAAATGAGCAGTTCTTC.

CDR3 residues: CASSQEGTSNNEQFF. CDR3 nucleotide sequence: TGCGCCAGCAGCCAAGAGGGGACTAGTAACAATGAGCAGTTCTTC. The rearrangement links TRBV4-1 to TRBJ2-1; 8 bases line up with TRBD2. CDR1 and CDR2 (germline): MGHRA, YSYEKL. With V trimmed by 0 bases and J by 5 bases, 3 bases remained unmatched. The CDR3 runs 15 residues.